A selection of T cell receptor beta chains follows, all from one sample in a study of T cells in Graves' hyperthyroidism and ophthalmopathy. Each CDR3 protein is one row after TCRdb ran MiXCR on the multiplex PCR reads. The repertoire has under 300,000 distinct CDR3 sequences, 25% to 30% of them found once; the top ten carry about a quarter. What was sequenced was blood. The origin of the receptors is a man between 35 and 55 years old with Graves' hyperthyroidism that later progressed to Graves' ophthalmopathy. The CDR3 runs from the conserved cysteine through the conserved F or W. Fields, in order: clone size, J gene, V gene, D gene, CDR3 protein, CDR3 DNA. D genes are given only for firm matches. Expanded clones get a size class; other rows say once, few or many, or leave the size out.

clone size: many; J gene: TRBJ2-7; V gene: TRBV28; D gene: NA; CDR3 protein: CASSLSQFRDTYEQYF; CDR3 DNA: TGTGCCAGCAGTTTGTCCCAATTCCGGGACACCTACGAGCAGTACTTC
clone size: many; J gene: TRBJ2-5; V gene: TRBV7-9; D gene: NA; CDR3 protein: CASSLSINQVSQYF; CDR3 DNA: TGTGCCAGCAGCTTATCGATCAACCAAGTGAGCCAGTACTTC
clone size: many; J gene: TRBJ2-7; V gene: TRBV7-9; D gene: NA; CDR3 protein: CASSLQPISEQYF; CDR3 DNA: TGTGCCAGCAGCCTCCAGCCCATCTCCGAGCAGTACTTC
clone size: many; J gene: TRBJ2-7; V gene: TRBV7-2; D gene: TRBD1; CDR3 protein: CASSYKAGTAYEQYF; CDR3 DNA: TGTGCCAGCAGCTATAAAGCCGGGACAGCCTACGAGCAGTACTTC
clone size: many; J gene: TRBJ1-1; V gene: TRBV20-1; D gene: NA; CDR3 protein: CSARGPNTEAFF; CDR3 DNA: TGCAGTGCTAGAGGGCCGAACACTGAAGCTTTCTTT
clone size: NA; J gene: TRBJ1-5; V gene: TRBV19; D gene: NA; CDR3 protein: CASSIEGTNQPQHF; CDR3 DNA: TGTGCCAGTAGTATAGAAGGCACCAATCAGCCCCAGCATTTT
clone size: NA; J gene: TRBJ2-2; V gene: TRBV20-1; D gene: NA; CDR3 protein: CSAGDARSQGLTGELFF; CDR3 DNA: TGCAGTGCCGGAGACGCTAGGTCTCAGGGCCTAACCGGGGAGCTGTTTTTT
clone size: many; J gene: TRBJ2-7; V gene: TRBV29-1; D gene: TRBD2; CDR3 protein: CSARRGARYEQYF; CDR3 DNA: TGCAGCGCGCGGCGGGGGGCAAGATACGAGCAGTACTTC
clone size: NA; J gene: TRBJ2-7; V gene: TRBV24-1; D gene: TRBD1; CDR3 protein: CATSDPDRGAQYF; CDR3 DNA: TGTGCCACCAGTGACCCGGACAGGGGGGCGCAGTACTTC
clone size: many; J gene: TRBJ2-7; V gene: TRBV6-2/TRBV6-3; D gene: TRBD2; CDR3 protein: CASSYSKSGGRDYMLEQYF; CDR3 DNA: TGTGCCAGCAGTTACTCGAAATCCGGTGGCCGGGACTATATGCTCGAGCAGTACTTC
clone size: many; J gene: TRBJ2-5; V gene: TRBV29-1; D gene: TRBD1; CDR3 protein: CSVNTGEETQYF; CDR3 DNA: TGCAGCGTTAATACAGGGGAAGAGACCCAGTACTTC
clone size: NA; J gene: TRBJ2-5; V gene: TRBV27; D gene: NA; CDR3 protein: CASRFSRSTETQYF; CDR3 DNA: TGTGCCAGCAGATTTAGCCGTTCCACGGAGACCCAGTACTTC
clone size: many; J gene: TRBJ2-7; V gene: TRBV6-5; D gene: TRBD1; CDR3 protein: CASSYSTGEFDEQYF; CDR3 DNA: TGTGCCAGCAGTTACTCGACAGGGGAATTCGACGAGCAGTACTTC
clone size: NA; J gene: TRBJ1-1; V gene: TRBV28; D gene: TRBD1; CDR3 protein: CASSLPQGYTEAFF; CDR3 DNA: TGTGCCAGCAGTTTACCACAGGGGTACACTGAAGCTTTCTTT
clone size: many; J gene: TRBJ2-7; V gene: TRBV20-1; D gene: TRBD2; CDR3 protein: CSATGTSGRALSDEQYF; CDR3 DNA: TGCAGTGCTACTGGGACTAGCGGGAGGGCCCTCAGCGACGAGCAGTACTTC
clone size: many; J gene: TRBJ2-7; V gene: TRBV6-5; D gene: TRBD1; CDR3 protein: CASTGTDTYEQYF; CDR3 DNA: TGTGCCAGCACCGGGACAGATACCTACGAGCAGTACTTC
clone size: NA; J gene: TRBJ1-5; V gene: TRBV10-3; D gene: NA; CDR3 protein: CAISEGGARSNQPQHF; CDR3 DNA: TGTGCCATCAGTGAGGGTGGGGCGAGGAGCAATCAGCCCCAGCATTTT
clone size: many; J gene: TRBJ1-5; V gene: TRBV4-1; D gene: NA; CDR3 protein: CASSQVGSAEPQHF; CDR3 DNA: TGCGCCAGCAGCCAAGTAGGCTCCGCGGAGCCCCAGCATTTT